These T cell receptor beta chains were read from a single sample in a study of T cell repertoires in cytomegalovirus infection. In TCRdb, the reads were re-called with MiXCR into one record per CDR3 protein. Here the sample spans about 400,000 distinct CDR3 sequences, 15% to 20% being singletons. The sequencing sample was made of PBMCs. The receptors come from a human donor in good health (CMV status not recorded). Some clones in this sample may be carry-over from other donors' samples. Each CDR3 is given with its conserved first and last residue. The D gene is left open where the match is weak. Expanded clones are given a class, and other clones once, few, many or no size at all.

>.|TRBJ2-1|.|TRBV6-2/TRBV6-3
CASSSAYNEQFF
TGTGCCAGCAGTAGCGCCTACAATGAGCAGTTCTTC
>.|TRBJ1-4|few|TRBV7-7
CASSPGTAEKLFF
TGTGCCAGCAGTCCGGGCACAGCCGAAAAACTGTTTTTT
>.|TRBJ1-5|many|TRBV12-3/TRBV12-4
CASSFEGQPQHF
TGTGCCAGCAGTTTCGAAGGTCAGCCCCAGCATTTT
>TRBD2|TRBJ2-3|.|TRBV11-2
CASSLAAGRTSTDTQYF
TGTGCCAGCAGCTTAGCTGCCGGGAGGACTAGCACAGATACGCAGTATTTT
>.|TRBJ2-7|many|TRBV10-3
CAISDYLGPYEQYF
TGTGCCATCAGTGATTATTTAGGCCCCTACGAGCAGTACTTC
>.|TRBJ1-1|.|TRBV12-3/TRBV12-4
CASTISGTGTEAFF
TGTGCCAGCACCATATCAGGCACCGGCACTGAAGCTTTCTTT
>TRBD1|TRBJ1-4|many|TRBV28
CASSTGTGGPEKLFF
TGTGCCAGCAGTACAGGGACAGGCGGTCCTGAAAAACTGTTTTTT
>.|TRBJ1-4|.|TRBV7-4
CASSLVEGEKLFF
TGTGCCAGCAGCTTAGTGGAGGGCGAAAAACTGTTTTTT
>.|TRBJ1-2|many|TRBV7-8
CASSHRRGVPYGYTF
TGTGCCAGCAGCCACCGTCGAGGGGTCCCCTATGGCTACACCTTC
>.|TRBJ1-2|few|TRBV20-1
CSVGPSPGNGYTF
TGCAGTGTAGGCCCCTCTCCGGGAAATGGCTACACCTTC
>.|TRBJ2-4|few|TRBV6-1
CASSELTSKNIQYF
TGTGCCAGCAGTGAACTAACCTCAAAAAACATTCAGTACTTC
>.|TRBJ2-5|many|TRBV7-2
CASSGRETQYF
TGTGCCAGCAGTGGGCGGGAGACCCAGTACTTC
>TRBD2|TRBJ2-7|.|TRBV5-4
CASRSGTSDYEQYF
TGTGCCAGCAGATCCGGGACTAGCGATTACGAGCAGTACTTC
>TRBD1|TRBJ1-2|many|TRBV6-1
CASRLGQGGYHGYTF
TGTGCCAGCAGACTCGGACAGGGAGGATATCATGGCTACACCTTC
>.|TRBJ1-1|.|TRBV11-2
CASSLGPGVSTEAFF
TGTGCCAGCAGCTTAGGACCGGGGGTAAGCACTGAAGCTTTCTTT
>TRBD2|TRBJ2-1|many|TRBV7-2
CASSQQAGGPNEQFF
TGTGCCAGCAGCCAGCAAGCGGGAGGGCCTAATGAGCAGTTCTTC
>.|TRBJ2-3|.|TRBV2
CASRPGARDTQYF
TGTGCCAGCAGGCCGGGAGCGAGAGATACGCAGTATTTT
>.|TRBJ2-1|many|TRBV10-3
CATEGGQGIGNEQFF
TGTGCCACAGAAGGCGGGCAGGGGATTGGGAATGAGCAGTTCTTC
>.|TRBJ2-4|.|TRBV7-9
CASSLAQRADIQYF
TGTGCCAGCAGCTTAGCTCAGCGCGCGGACATTCAGTACTTC
>TRBD1|TRBJ2-2|many|TRBV7-2
CASTLRGDRGSRFTGELFF
TGTGCCAGCACCCTCAGAGGGGACAGGGGTTCGAGGTTCACCGGGGAGCTGTTTTTT
>TRBD1|TRBJ2-1|many|TRBV7-2
CASSLRTGVYNEQFF
TGTGCCAGCAGCTTGCGTACAGGGGTCTACAATGAGCAGTTCTTC
>TRBD2|TRBJ2-3|many|TRBV7-9
CASSPRTSGRTDTQYF
TGTGCCAGCAGCCCCCGGACTAGCGGACGCACAGATACGCAGTATTTT
>TRBD2|TRBJ2-7|many|TRBV11-1
CASSTTSGGTYEQYF
TGTGCCAGCAGCACGACTAGCGGGGGAACCTACGAGCAGTACTTC
>.|TRBJ1-3|.|TRBV2
CASSVEAASGNTIYF
TGTGCCAGCAGTGTTGAGGCAGCCTCTGGAAACACCATATATTTT
>TRBD2|TRBJ2-3|many|TRBV7-2
CASSLYQGGRTDTQYF
TGTGCCAGCAGCTTATATCAGGGAGGGCGAACAGATACGCAGTATTTT
>TRBD1|TRBJ1-4|few|TRBV2
CASSIDRGEEKLFF
TGTGCCAGCAGCATAGACAGGGGCGAGGAAAAACTGTTTTTT
>.|TRBJ1-2|many|TRBV4-2
CASSQRGAGVPYGYTF
TGTGCCAGCAGCCAGCGCGGGGCAGGCGTGCCCTATGGCTACACCTTC
>TRBD2|TRBJ2-1|few|TRBV5-4
CASSKTSGNNEQFF
TGTGCCAGCAGCAAAACTAGCGGGAACAATGAGCAGTTCTTC
>TRBD2|TRBJ2-5|once|TRBV7-2
CASSLEGAGAETQYF
TGTGCCAGCAGCTTAGAGGGTGCGGGAGCGGAGACCCAGTACTTC
>.|TRBJ2-3|many|TRBV7-2
CASSLRASTDTQYF
TGTGCCAGCAGCTTACGGGCGAGCACAGATACGCAGTATTTT
>.|TRBJ1-6|many|TRBV7-9
CASRFPGPNSPLHF
TGTGCCAGCAGGTTCCCGGGTCCTAATTCACCCCTCCACTTT
>.|TRBJ2-1|many|TRBV11-3
CASSLDGTRDYNEQFF
TGTGCCAGCAGCTTAGATGGGACACGGGACTACAATGAGCAGTTCTTC
>.|TRBJ2-7|many|TRBV7-2
CASSPSGLTYEQYF
TGTGCCAGCAGCCCCAGCGGATTGACCTACGAGCAGTACTTC
>.|TRBJ1-1|.|TRBV7-9
CASSLAGSEAFF
TGTGCCAGCAGCTTGGCAGGCAGCGAAGCTTTCTTT
>TRBD1|TRBJ2-7|few|TRBV6-5
CASSLTGGTSYEQYF
TGTGCCAGCAGTTTGACAGGGGGCACTAGCTACGAGCAGTACTTC
>.|TRBJ2-7|.|TRBV20-1
CSATRTDVFYEQYF
TGCAGTGCTACAAGGACCGACGTTTTCTACGAGCAGTACTTC
>TRBD2|TRBJ2-7|once|TRBV7-2
CASSLVTNLAGGPGYEQYF
TGTGCCAGCAGCTTAGTGACAAATCTAGCGGGAGGGCCAGGCTACGAGCAGTACTTC
>.|TRBJ1-1|many|TRBV2
CASSATGAGTEAFF
TGTGCCAGCAGTGCGACGGGGGCAGGGACTGAAGCTTTCTTT
>TRBD1|TRBJ2-7|few|TRBV7-8
CASSPRDRASYEQYF
TGTGCCAGCAGCCCCCGGGACAGGGCTTCCTACGAGCAGTACTTC
>.|TRBJ1-1|.|TRBV24-1
CATSDLWNTEAFF
TGTGCCACCAGTGATTTATGGAACACTGAAGCTTTCTTT
>TRBD1|TRBJ2-7|few|TRBV28
CASSLATGSYEQYF
TGTGCCAGCAGTTTGGCGACAGGGTCCTACGAGCAGTACTTC
>.|TRBJ2-1|.|TRBV19
CASRKTLSAYNEQFF
TGTGCCAGTCGTAAAACATTAAGCGCCTACAATGAGCAGTTCTTC
>TRBD1|TRBJ1-5|many|TRBV12-3/TRBV12-4
CASSFDRVNQPQHF
TGTGCCAGCAGTTTCGACAGGGTCAATCAGCCCCAGCATTTT
>TRBD1|TRBJ2-7|many|TRBV7-8
CASSPDRGYSPGYF
TGTGCCAGCAGCCCAGACAGGGGCTACTCCCCAGGGTACTTC
>.|TRBJ1-2|many|TRBV7-2
CASSWGSGYTF
TGTGCCAGCAGCTGGGGAAGTGGCTACACCTTC
>.|TRBJ1-5|.|TRBV19
CATETSNQPQHF
TGTGCCACGGAAACTAGCAATCAGCCCCAGCATTTT
>.|TRBJ2-2|few|TRBV25-1
CASSASGELFF
TGTGCCAGCAGTGCGAGCGGGGAGCTGTTTTTT
>.|TRBJ2-7|many|TRBV12-3/TRBV12-4
CASSPRGAETSYEQYF
TGTGCCAGCAGCCCCCGTGGAGCCGAAACCTCCTACGAGCAGTACTTC
>.|TRBJ1-1|few|TRBV30
CAWSVRWAGVFSEAFF
TGTGCCTGGAGTGTACGGTGGGCAGGGGTATTTTCTGAAGCTTTCTTT
>.|TRBJ1-5|many|TRBV7-8
CASSLHWTPGNQPQHF
TGTGCCAGCAGCTTACACTGGACACCCGGCAATCAGCCCCAGCATTTT
>.|TRBJ2-7|few|TRBV15
CATSRDFRPTGEQYF
TGTGCCACCAGCAGGGACTTTCGCCCGACCGGCGAGCAGTACTTC